This T cell receptor beta chain was identified during a study of CD8 T cells in Susac syndrome. Random hexamers were used to reverse transcribe roughly 0.5 to 1 ug of RNA. With immunoSEQ multiplex PCR, TCR beta CDR3 was amplified across 54 Vbeta and 13 Jbeta. TCRdb recomputed calls from the immunoSEQ multiplex PCR reads with MiXCR, one row per CDR3 protein. Among about 130,000 distinct CDR3 sequences listed, about 94% were seen once. The multiple sclerosis control group consisted of treatment-naive patients whose relapsing-remitting disease, which was either stable or active, fulfilled revised McDonald criteria. Negative isolation yielded CD8+ and CD4+ T cells; FACS enriched TEMRA cells. The TCR was taken from a human donor with multiple sclerosis. Sample: CD4+ T cells from PBMCs.

The chain's CDR3 is CASSFLQGGTEAFF. The CDR3 DNA is TGTGCCAGCAGCTTTCTGCAGGGAGGGACTGAAGCTTTCTTT. This chain connects TRBV5-6 to TRBJ1-1; possible D gene TRBD1, 5 bases. The V end lost 2 bases, the J end lost 5 bases, and 13 bases lay between the germline ends. CDR1 is SGHDT and CDR2 is YYEEEE in the germline V gene. This CDR3 has 14 residues.